These T cell receptor beta chains were read from a single sample in a study of blood T cell repertoires in COVID-19. Clones were read by immunoSEQ multiplex PCR, and TCRdb kept only the in-frame ones, dropping some. The sample has about 480,000 clones, roughly 89% seen once. Source material: peripheral blood. These receptors were taken from a man in his late teens or twenties with COVID-19, enrolled during active disease. The CDR3 runs from the conserved cysteine through the conserved F or W. The order of the fields is clone size, J gene, D gene, V gene, CDR3 DNA, CDR3 protein. The D gene is left open where the match is weak. Not all rows give a size; the values are once, few, many and, for expanded clones, a class.

>NA|TRBJ2-3|NA|TRBV3-1/TRBV3-2
TGTGCCAGCAGCTACAGGGAAATGGATACGCAGTATTTT
CASSYREMDTQYF
>NA|TRBJ2-1|NA|TRBV12-3/TRBV12-4
TGTGCCAGCAGCCGAGGACAGAATGAGCAGTTCTTC
CASSRGQNEQFF
>NA|TRBJ1-4|NA|TRBV6-5
TGTGCCAGCAGTCGGGAGGGTGAAAAACTGTTTTTT
CASSREGEKLFF
>NA|TRBJ1-1|TRBD1|TRBV12-5
TGTGCTAGTGGTTTATCCTGGGACAGGGTCACTGAAGCTTTCTTT
CASGLSWDRVTEAFF
>NA|TRBJ2-1|TRBD1|TRBV18
TGTGCCAGCTCACCATCCGGGACAGGGGGCTACAATGAGCAGTTCTTC
CASSPSGTGGYNEQFF
>NA|TRBJ1-6|NA|TRBV5-6
TGTGCCAGCAGCTTGTCGCAGGGTTACGGCTCCTATAATTCACCCCTCCACTTT
CASSLSQGYGSYNSPLHF
>NA|TRBJ1-1|NA|TRBV19
TGTGCCAGTAGTATAGGGACACTCACTGAAGCTTTCTTT
CASSIGTLTEAFF
>NA|TRBJ1-1|TRBD1|TRBV6-1
TGTGCCAGCAGTGAGACAGGGAGGACTGAAGCTTTCTTT
CASSETGRTEAFF
>NA|TRBJ2-7|TRBD1|TRBV11-2
TGTGCCAGCAGCCCACAGGGGGTTACCCTCTACGAGCAGTACTTC
CASSPQGVTLYEQYF
>NA|TRBJ1-6|NA|TRBV18
TGTGCCAGCTCACCCTCGGATTCACCCCTCCACTTT
CASSPSDSPLHF
>NA|TRBJ2-5|NA|TRBV19
TGTGCCAGTAGTGCGGCTAGTCTTCAGACCCAGTACTTC
CASSAASLQTQYF
>NA|TRBJ1-1|NA|TRBV21-1
TGTGCCAGCAGCAAAGCGAATGAGACAGGGGGACCTTCGAACACTGAAGCTTTCTTT
CASSKANETGGPSNTEAFF
>NA|TRBJ1-5|TRBD1|TRBV30
TGTGCCTGGAGTGTAACAGGGGGAGTCAATCAGCCCCAGCATTTT
CAWSVTGGVNQPQHF
>NA|TRBJ2-3|NA|TRBV5-4
TGTGCCAGCAGCTTAGAGGGCACAGATACGCAGTATTTT
CASSLEGTDTQYF
>few|TRBJ1-5|TRBD1|TRBV6-1
TGTGCCAGCAGTGTTGCCGGACAGGCAAGCAATCAGCCCCAGCATTTT
CASSVAGQASNQPQHF
>NA|TRBJ2-3|NA|TRBV15
TGTGCCACCAGCATACTCCACACAGATACGCAGTATTTT
CATSILHTDTQYF
>NA|TRBJ1-5|NA|TRBV27
TGTGCCAGCAGTTCAAGAAGGGACTGGGATCAGCCCCAGCATTTT
CASSSRRDWDQPQHF
>NA|TRBJ2-1|TRBD1|TRBV11-3
TGTGCCAGCAGCTTAGATCCACAGGGGCTAGGGTACAATGAGCAGTTCTTC
CASSLDPQGLGYNEQFF
>NA|TRBJ2-5|NA|TRBV27
TGTGCCAGCAGCCCCGACGGGGTAGGCCAAGAGACCCAGTACTTC
CASSPDGVGQETQYF
>NA|TRBJ1-6|NA|TRBV15
TGTGCCACCAGCCCATCCCCCTCCTATAATTCACCCCTCCACTTT
CATSPSPSYNSPLHF
>once|TRBJ2-3|TRBD2|TRBV28
TGTGCCAGCAGCGGGGAGGGCGCAGATACGCAGTATTTT
CASSGEGADTQYF
>NA|TRBJ2-5|NA|TRBV7-6
TGTGCCAGCAGCTTAGCGCGGGGTACCCAAGAGACCCAGTACTTC
CASSLARGTQETQYF
>NA|TRBJ2-1|TRBD2|TRBV29-1
TGCAGCGTCACATCTCCCTTTCGACTAGCGGGAGTTCTAGGCTCCTACAATGAGCAGTTCTTC
CSVTSPFRLAGVLGSYNEQFF
>once|TRBJ2-3|NA|TRBV2
TGTGCCAGCAGTGGGCGGCGGGGCCGCACAGATACGCAGTATTTT
CASSGRRGRTDTQYF
>once|TRBJ2-7|TRBD1|TRBV6-5
TGTGCCAGCAGGGACAGGGGGCAAGGGGAGCAGTACTTC
CASRDRGQGEQYF
>once|TRBJ2-1|NA|TRBV6-5
TGTGCCAGCGCCGGGACACAAACAAGGGGTGAGCAGTTCTTC
CASAGTQTRGEQFF
>NA|TRBJ2-2|NA|TRBV7-3
TGTGCCAGCAGCTTAATCAGGGACACCGGGGAGCTGTTTTTT
CASSLIRDTGELFF
>NA|TRBJ1-4|TRBD1|TRBV28
TGTGCCAGCAGTTTAGGGGACAGGGTTGAAAAACTGTTTTTT
CASSLGDRVEKLFF
>NA|TRBJ2-3|NA|TRBV5-4
TGTGCCAGCAGCTTGGGCGTTTCAGATACGCAGTATTTT
CASSLGVSDTQYF
>once|TRBJ2-7|TRBD1|TRBV11-2
TGTGCCAGCAGCTTTAACAGGGGGCCGTTTATAGAGCAGTACTTC
CASSFNRGPFIEQYF
>NA|TRBJ2-7|TRBD1|TRBV4-2
TGTGCCAGCAGCCAAGATATGACAGGGGATAACGAGCAGTACTTC
CASSQDMTGDNEQYF
>NA|TRBJ2-1|TRBD2|TRBV2
TGTGCCAGCATCCTAACCGGGACTAGCGGGAGGAATGAGCAGTTCTTC
CASILTGTSGRNEQFF
>NA|TRBJ2-7|TRBD1|TRBV6-5
TGTGCCAGCAATCGAGACAGGGCATCCTACGAGCAGTACTTC
CASNRDRASYEQYF
>NA|TRBJ2-3|TRBD2|TRBV5-1
TGCGCCAGCAGCTTGGATGTGGGAGGGCCTTCAGATACGCAGTATTTT
CASSLDVGGPSDTQYF
>NA|TRBJ2-3|NA|TRBV4-2
TGTGCCAGCAGCCAAGATGTCGTAGGGGGGGGCGGCTTTGGTACGCAGTATTTT
CASSQDVVGGGGFGTQYF
>NA|TRBJ2-7|TRBD1|TRBV6-5
TGTGCCAGCAGTTTAGGGACAGGGTCCTACGAGCAGTACTTC
CASSLGTGSYEQYF
>NA|TRBJ2-7|TRBD1|TRBV7-9
TGTGCCAGCAGCCCCCGGACAGGGGAGTACGAGCAGTACTTC
CASSPRTGEYEQYF
>NA|TRBJ1-1|NA|TRBV12-3/TRBV12-4
TGTGCCAGCAGTACCCGGGGGGGCACTGAAGCTTTCTTT
CASSTRGGTEAFF
>NA|TRBJ2-3|NA|TRBV7-6
TGTGCCAGCAGCCGGGACACACGCACAGATACGCAGTATTTT
CASSRDTRTDTQYF
>NA|TRBJ1-5|NA|TRBV3-1/TRBV3-2
TGTGCCAGCAGCCACGGGAGGAATCAGCCCCAGCATTTT
CASSHGRNQPQHF
>NA|TRBJ1-6|NA|TRBV27
TGTGCCAGCAGTTTTTCGGGAGGGGGGCCTAATTCACCCCTCCACTTT
CASSFSGGGPNSPLHF
>NA|TRBJ1-1|NA|TRBV5-1
TGCGCCAGCAGCTTCCTGACAGGAATGAACACTGAAGCTTTCTTT
CASSFLTGMNTEAFF
>NA|TRBJ1-3|TRBD1|TRBV29-1
TGCGGGACAGGGGACTCTGGAAACACCATATATTTT
CGTGDSGNTIYF
>many|TRBJ1-4|NA|TRBV19
TGTGCCAGTAGTGTTCAGATATCAACTAATGAAAAACTGTTTTTT
CASSVQISTNEKLFF
>NA|TRBJ2-7|TRBD1|TRBV5-1
TGCGCCAGCAGCTTGGGGGGACAGGGGCTCTACGAGCAGTACTTC
CASSLGGQGLYEQYF
>NA|TRBJ2-2|NA|TRBV19
TGTGCCAGTACACCTTTTCCGGGGTGGCTGGCGCTAAAGGGCGGGGAGCTGTTTTTT
CASTPFPGWLALKGGELFF
>NA|TRBJ2-1|TRBD2|TRBV9
TGTGCCAGCAGCCGTCGGACTAGCGGGAATAATGAGCAGTTCTTC
CASSRRTSGNNEQFF
>NA|TRBJ2-1|TRBD2|TRBV30
TGTGCCTGGAGTGTAGTAGCGGGAGGGCTCCGGCAGTTCTTC
CAWSVVAGGLRQFF
>NA|TRBJ1-1|NA|TRBV7-9
TGTGCCAGCAGCCGGAACACTGAAGCTTTCTTT
CASSRNTEAFF
>NA|TRBJ2-7|NA|TRBV6-5
TGTGCCAGCAGTACCACTACCTTCTCCTACGAGCAGTACTTC
CASSTTTFSYEQYF
>NA|TRBJ2-1|TRBD2|TRBV27
TGTGCCAGCAGTTATCATAGCGGGGCGAGCTCCTACAATGAGCAGTTCTTC
CASSYHSGASSYNEQFF
>NA|TRBJ2-2|TRBD1|TRBV5-1
TGCGCCAGCAGCTTAACCCAACAGGGGGCCGGGGAGCTGTTTTTT
CASSLTQQGAGELFF
>NA|TRBJ1-6|NA|TRBV3-1/TRBV3-2
TGTGCCAGCAGCCACGAGAGCTCCTATAATTCACCCCTCCACTTT
CASSHESSYNSPLHF
>NA|TRBJ1-1|NA|TRBV7-9
TGTGCCAGCAGCTACCAGGGGAATCTGGACACTGAAGCTTTCTTT
CASSYQGNLDTEAFF
>NA|TRBJ2-7|NA|TRBV12-3/TRBV12-4
TGTGCCAGCAGTTTCGGGTCCAACTACGAGCAGTACTTC
CASSFGSNYEQYF